The next 18 T cell receptor beta chains were all read from a single sample in a study of T cells after posttransplantation cyclophosphamide. Repertoires were generated with immunoSEQ multiplex PCR, while TCRdb's copy carries only in-frame clones and drops some. This record lists over 20,000 clones, none seen once only, and the top ten clones contain roughly 1.5%. The sequenced sample was PBMCs. The receptors originated from a man in his forties or fifties in good health, CMV-negative, and a related stem cell transplant donor.

DNA of the CDR3: TGTGCCATCAAACAGCCCCTCGGTACGCAGTATTTT. It is translated as CAIKQPLGTQYF. The genes are TRBV10-3 and TRBJ2-3; D is uncertain. V was clipped by 7 bases and J by 8 bases, with 13 bases between them. CDR3 length: 12 amino acids. The germline gives CDR1 ENHRY, CDR2 SYGVKD.

Comments on this clone: This may be a read error: a much more frequent sequence differs by one nucleotide. The sample contains more than one DNA sequence encoding this CDR3. The chain joins TRBV19 to TRBJ2-7; 8 bases agree with TRBD2. The germline gives CDR1 LNHDA, CDR2 SQIVND (reference sequence). There are 14 residues in the CDR3. The V gene end was trimmed by 7 bases and the J gene end by 5 bases; junction bases not matched to a gene: 10. In DNA, the CDR3 is TGTGCCAGTAATCGAGGTGGCGGGAGGAACGAGCAGTACTTC. It encodes CASNRGGGRNEQYF.

This clone was picked up many times. Distinct nucleotide sequences in the sample also encode this CDR3. This sequence joins TRBV28 and TRBJ2-7; 7 bases agree with TRBD2. Germline assignment: CDR1 MDHEN and CDR2 SYDVKM. The V segment lost 5 bases and the J segment 3 bases; nucleotides outside the gene matches: 7. The CDR3 extends over 14 amino acids. The CDR3 spells CASSPRTRSYEQYF. DNA for the CDR3: TGTGCCAGCAGTCCCAGGACTAGGAGCTACGAGCAGTACTTC.

This clone was counted ten times or more. The CDR3 nucleotides read TGCGCCAGCAGCCAAACCATCAGGGGTCGGGAAGTTGAAGCTTTCTTT. Translated, it gives CASSQTIRGREVEAFF. The chain carries TRBV4-1 and TRBJ1-1; a weak D match, TRBD1 (6 bases). The CDR3 consists of 16 residues. V was clipped by 2 bases and J by 7 bases, with 20 bases between them. Germline values: CDR1 MGHRA, CDR2 YSYEKL.

This clone was counted many times. J is TRBJ1-1 and V is TRBV15, with D hard to call. The V and J ends lost 0 bases and 4 bases respectively, with 6 bases between them. The CDR3 totals 13 residues. Germline V gene lookup returns CDR1 LNHNV and CDR2 YYDKDF (reference sequence). In DNA, the CDR3 is TGTGCCACCAGCAGAGATTCCTCCACTGAAGCTTTCTTT. It translates to CATSRDSSTEAFF.

This clone showed up many times. The chain couples TRBV5-1 to TRBJ2-1; possible D gene TRBD2, 5 bases. The CDR3 is made up of 17 amino acids. Germline assignment: CDR1 SGHRS and CDR2 YFSETQ. V was clipped by 0 bases and J by 6 bases, with 19 bases between them. CDR3 in amino acids: CASSLDSAGSLFNEQFF. CDR3 nucleotides: TGCGCCAGCAGCTTGGATTCTGCGGGTAGTCTTTTCAATGAGCAGTTCTTC.

This clone was seen repeatedly, ten times or more. The rearrangement joins TRBV10-2 to TRBJ2-3; TRBD2 matches at 12 bases. V was pared by 5 bases and J by 2 bases, with 2 bases of the junction left unmatched. CDR1 and CDR2 (germline): WSHSY, SAAADI. The CDR3 spans 15 residues. In DNA, the CDR3 is TGCGCCAGCAGTACTAGCGGGGGGCTCACAGATACGCAGTATTTT. Translated: CASSTSGGLTDTQYF.

This clone showed up many times. This sequence joins TRBV11-1 and TRBJ1-1; possible D gene TRBD1, 5 bases. Trimming shortened V by 5 bases and J by 4 bases, and 17 bases separated the two germline ends. The CDR3 length is 15 residues. The germline gives CDR1 SGHAT, CDR2 FQDESV (reference sequence). In DNA, the CDR3 is TGTGCCAGCAGCCCAGCGGGCGGAGGGGTCACTGAAGCTTTCTTT. The encoded protein is CASSPAGGGVTEAFF.

This clone has a count of ten or more. The V call is TRBV6-5, the J call TRBJ2-1, with 11 bases that match TRBD2. Trimming at V came to 0 bases and at J to 9 bases, leaving 7 bases not matched to a gene. The CDR3 sequence is 16 residues long. Germline loops: CDR1 MNHEY, CDR2 SVGAGI. The CDR3 DNA reads as TGTGCCAGCAGTTACTCGGCTAGCGGGGGGCGGGGTGAGCAGTTCTTC. Protein sequence: CASSYSASGGRGEQFF.

This clone has at least ten counts. This chain links TRBV30 with TRBJ1-6; a weak D match, TRBD1 (5 bases). With 4 bases removed from V and 7 bases from J, the gap between germline ends came to 11 bases. CDR3 length: 13 amino acids. Germline assignment: CDR1 GTSNPN and CDR2 SVGIG (reference sequence). The CDR3, as DNA: TGTGCCTGGACAGGGTATATCAATTCACCCCTCCACTTT. Translated: CAWTGYINSPLHF. The full variable domain, with the rest looked up from reference TRBV30 and TRBJ1-6, is SQTIHQWPATLVQPVGSPLSLECTVEGTSNPNLYWYRQAAGRGLQLLFYSVGIGQISSEVPQNLSASRPQDRQFILSSKKLLLSDSGFYLCAWTGYINSPLHFGNGTRLTVT.

Many counts were recorded for this clone. V gene TRBV19 combines with J gene TRBJ2-5; 10 bases line up with TRBD1. The J call is uncertain, as TRBJ2-7 better fits the DNA end. The CDR3 length is 15 residues. Germline loops: CDR1 LNHDA, CDR2 SQIVND (reference sequence). CDR3 bases: TGTGCCAGTAGTATGGGACAGGGGAATTCCTACGAGCAGTACTTC. It translates to CASSMGQGNSYEQYF.

There are many counts of this clone. The J gene is TRBJ2-5, the V gene TRBV28; D gene uncertain. CDR3 length: 12 residues. Trimming cost V 1 base and J 10 bases, with 10 bases left between them. Per germline, CDR1 MDHEN and CDR2 SYDVKM. The CDR3 DNA follows: TGTGCCAGCAGTTTATCCCCGCGCGGCCAGTACTTC. Its translation is CASSLSPRGQYF.

The table lists this clone with many counts. This rearrangement joins TRBV11-3 to TRBJ2-1; 9 nucleotides agree with TRBD2. CDR1 and CDR2 from the germline V gene are SGHNT and YENEEA. The CDR3 has 18 residues. V lost 1 base and J lost 0; bases outside the gene matches: 7. CDR3 sequence reads: CASSLGGEAGGSYNEQFF. In DNA form, the CDR3 reads TGTGCCAGCAGCTTAGGGGGCGAAGCGGGGGGCTCCTACAATGAGCAGTTCTTC.

This clone was seen repeatedly, ten times or more. The genes are TRBV7-9 and TRBJ2-1; maybe TRBD2 (5 bases). The V gene lost 2 bases and the J gene lost 3 bases, with 11 bases spanning the gap. The CDR3 loop spans 15 amino acids. Per the germline V gene, CDR1 is SEHNR and CDR2 is FQNEAQ (reference sequence). The CDR3 DNA follows: TGTGCCAGCAGCTTACGAGGGCAGTTCTACAATGAGCAGTTCTTC. Its translation: CASSLRGQFYNEQFF.

This clone has just a few counts. The same CDR3 also results from other DNA sequences found in this sample. The rearrangement joins TRBV9 to TRBJ2-3, with 8 bases that match TRBD2. Trimming at V came to 6 bases and at J to 2 bases, leaving 8 bases not matched to a gene. CDR1 SGDLS and CDR2 YYNGEE come from the germline V gene. The CDR3 totals 15 residues. In DNA form, the CDR3 reads TGTGCCAGCAACCCGGGGGGGAGCTCCACAGATACGCAGTATTTT. Translated: CASNPGGSSTDTQYF.

This clone was detected many times. V and J are TRBV11-2 and TRBJ1-1; 7 bases line up with TRBD1. The CDR3 has 13 residues. The germline V gene has CDR1 SGHAT and CDR2 FQNNGV. The J segment lost 4 bases and the V segment lost 4 bases, leaving 3 bases of the junction unmatched. Written as DNA, the CDR3 is TGTGCCAGCAGCTCTCAGGGGGGCACTGAAGCTTTCTTT. Translated: CASSSQGGTEAFF. Full variable domain (missing parts from reference TRBV11-2 and TRBJ1-1): EAGVAQSPRYKIIEKRQSVAFWCNPISGHATLYWYQQILGQGPKLLIQFQNNGVVDDSQLPKDRFSAERLKGVDSTLKIQPAKLEDSAVYLCASSSQGGTEAFFGQGTRLTVV.

This clone was seen at least ten times. The chain links TRBV11-2 to TRBJ2-3; D gene uncertain. CDR1 SGHAT and CDR2 FQNNGV come from the germline V gene. The length of the CDR3 is 14 residues. Trimming stripped 3 bases from V and 5 bases from J, with 12 bases between. The CDR3 is CASSFPLTRDTQYF. The DNA for the CDR3 is TGTGCCAGCAGCTTTCCCCTTACGCGAGATACGCAGTATTTT. The full variable domain, rest sourced from reference TRBV11-2 and TRBJ2-3, is EAGVAQSPRYKIIEKRQSVAFWCNPISGHATLYWYQQILGQGPKLLIQFQNNGVVDDSQLPKDRFSAERLKGVDSTLKIQPAKLEDSAVYLCASSFPLTRDTQYFGPGTRLTVL.

This clone was counted at least ten times. The chain carries TRBV10-2 and TRBJ1-5, with a possible D match to TRBD1 (5 bases). There are 13 residues in the CDR3. Trimming stripped 3 bases from V and 4 bases from J, with 7 bases between. Germline V lookup: CDR1 WSHSY, CDR2 SAAADI. The CDR3 region has the DNA TGCGCCAGCAGTGATGGGGGGAATCAGCCCCAGCATTTT. It encodes CASSDGGNQPQHF.